Listed here are 32 T cell receptor beta chains from one sample, sequenced in a study of CD8 T cells in ankylosing spondylitis. TCRdb independently ran MiXCR on the 5' RACE reads; one entry per CDR3 protein. The sample consists of about 800,000 distinct CDR3 sequences, approximately 12% of them appearing once. The antigens these receptors bind are not known. Study conclusions and caveats: What appeared characteristic of ankylosing spondylitis blood was a TCR beta motif of eight highly homologous variants.

Sequenced material: blood, either unsorted or a sorted T cell fraction (not recorded which). These TCRs come from a male donor with ankylosing spondylitis.

V usage is TRBV10-2 and J usage is TRBJ2-1, with 8 bases fitting TRBD1. Germline loops: CDR1 WSHSY, CDR2 SAAADI. V shed 7 bases, J shed 4 bases, and the junction held 9 bases outside the gene matches. The CDR3 has 15 residues. CDR3 sequence: CASIKDRALYNEQFF. CDR3 DNA: TGCGCCAGCATTAAGGACAGGGCTTTGTACAATGAGCAGTTCTTC.

V is TRBV6-5 and J is TRBJ2-5; unclear D gene. Germline V gives CDR1 MNHEY, CDR2 SVGAGI. The CDR3 totals 13 residues. Trimming took 0 bases from V and 5 from J, leaving 7 bases between them. This CDR3 is CASSYSSVETQYF. The CDR3 coding sequence is TGTGCCAGCAGTTACTCGAGTGTCGAGACCCAGTACTTC.

The V and J genes are TRBV10-3 and TRBJ2-7; 10 positions agree with TRBD1. J was trimmed by 6 bases and V by 6 bases; bases with no gene match: 8. The length of the CDR3 is 14 residues. The germline CDR1 and CDR2 sequences are ENHRY and SYGVKD. CDR3 nucleotides: TGTGCCATCAGAGAGGGGCGGACAGGGGGCGAGCAGTACTTC. Amino acid sequence: CAIREGRTGGEQYF.

The CDR3 bases are TGCAGTGCTAGAAGGCGGGACGGATTGAACACCGGGGAGCTGTTTTTT. This gives the protein CSARRRDGLNTGELFF. V and J are TRBV20-1 and TRBJ2-2; D is possibly TRBD2 (6 bases). Germline CDR1 and CDR2: DFQATT and SNEGSKA (reference sequence). V was shortened by 2 bases and J by 1 base, with 14 bases between the two germline ends. The CDR3 runs 16 residues.

The rearrangement joins TRBV20-1 to TRBJ1-2; D is ambiguous. CDR3 length equals 12 residues. V lost 3 bases to trimming and J lost 5 bases, with 10 bases between them. Germline V gives CDR1 DFQATT, CDR2 SNEGSKA (reference sequence). CDR3 in amino acids: CSASDGWYGYTF. Here the CDR3 DNA reads TGCAGTGCTAGTGATGGGTGGTATGGCTACACCTTC.

The chain has TRBV6-2 or TRBV6-3 and TRBJ1-2; no reliable D call. This CDR3 spans 15 amino acids. The V gene's germline CDR1 is MNHEY and CDR2 SVGEGT. The V end lost 5 bases, the J end lost 8 bases, and 21 bases lay between the germline ends. DNA of the CDR3: TGTGCCAGCAGTCTCACAGTGGGCACCTCGAACGGCTACACCTTC. It is translated as CASSLTVGTSNGYTF.

The V gene is TRBV20-1, the J gene TRBJ2-7; 10 bases align to TRBD2. In germline, CDR1 is DFQATT, CDR2 SNEGSKA (reference sequence). The V and J ends lost 6 bases and 6 bases, in that order; junction bases with no gene match: 8. The CDR3 runs to 13 residues. The CDR3 spells CSARTSGRGEQYF. The DNA of the CDR3 is TGCAGTGCGCGGACTAGCGGAAGAGGCGAGCAGTACTTC.

The V call is TRBV27, the J call TRBJ2-5; D is ambiguous. Germline V CDR1 and CDR2: MNHEY, SMNVEV (reference sequence). Trimming stripped 5 bases from V and 5 bases from J, with 15 bases between. This CDR3 contains 14 residues. CDR3 in amino acids: CASSPWPRTETQYF. Written as DNA, the CDR3 is TGTGCCAGCAGTCCCTGGCCCCGGACGGAGACCCAGTACTTC.

This clonotype was counted between two and nine times. The chain employs TRBV5-4 and TRBJ2-7, with D perhaps TRBD1 (6 bases). The CDR3 sequence is 14 residues long. Trimming left V 6 bases short and J 6 bases short, with 19 bases between. Germline V gives CDR1 SGHNT, CDR2 YYREEE (reference sequence). The CDR3 region has the DNA TGTGCCAGCAACGCTATACCGCAGGGGAGCGAGCAGTACTTC. Translation gives CASNAIPQGSEQYF.

This clonotype was seen more than once but under ten times. This rearrangement joins TRBV28 to TRBJ1-2; D is possibly TRBD1 (5 bases). The CDR3 spans 14 residues. Trimming left V 1 base short and J 2 bases short, with 8 bases between. Germline V CDR1 and CDR2: MDHEN, SYDVKM. CDR3 loop: CASSLLGDNYGYTF. The CDR3 DNA sequence: TGTGCCAGCAGTTTATTGGGGGACAACTATGGCTACACCTTC.

The chain combines TRBV5-1 with TRBJ2-1; 7 positions agree with TRBD1. V lost 4 bases and J lost 4; bases outside the gene matches: 11. Germline-derived CDR1 and CDR2 are SGHRS and YFSETQ. The CDR3 is 16 amino acids. CDR3 protein: CASSLMTGHGYNEQFF. The CDR3 coding sequence is TGCGCCAGCAGCCTAATGACAGGGCACGGATACAATGAGCAGTTCTTC.

The CDR3 region is CSAPGQAVGTQYF. The CDR3 nucleotides are TGCAGTGCTCCAGGACAGGCAGTGGGGACCCAGTACTTC. The chain combines TRBV20-1 with TRBJ2-5; 7 positions match TRBD1. Germline lookup yields CDR1 DFQATT and CDR2 SNEGSKA (reference sequence). This CDR3 comprises 13 residues. V lost 5 bases, J lost 7 bases, and 10 bases stayed unmatched.

The chain couples TRBV9 to TRBJ2-2, with D hard to call. Trimming shortened V by 4 bases and J by 4 bases, and 14 bases separated the two germline ends. In germline, CDR1 is SGDLS, CDR2 YYNGEE. This CDR3 region has 15 residues. CDR3 loop: CASSPRNLGTGELFF. CDR3 bases: TGTGCCAGCAGCCCTCGGAACCTCGGCACCGGGGAGCTGTTTTTT.

This clonotype was detected a few times. The chain couples TRBV20-1 to TRBJ1-6, with D possibly matching TRBD1 (5 bases). This CDR3 is built from 18 residues. Looked up from germline, CDR1 is DFQATT and CDR2 is SNEGSKA (reference sequence). V was trimmed by 6 bases and J by 0 bases, leaving 21 bases between them. CDR3 sequence reads: CSANTLGVSSSYNSPLHF. In nucleotides, the CDR3 is TGCAGTGCAAACACCTTAGGGGTCAGTAGCTCCTATAATTCACCCCTCCACTTT.

This clonotype has a handful of counts. The genes are TRBV5-1 and TRBJ2-3; no clear D gene. Germline V gene data show CDR1 as SGHRS and CDR2 as YFSETQ. Trimming stripped 0 bases from V and 2 bases from J, with 10 bases between. The CDR3 spans 15 residues. CDR3 in DNA: TGCGCCAGCAGCTTGGACACCCTCTACACAGATACGCAGTATTTT. This gives the protein CASSLDTLYTDTQYF. Using reference TRBV5-1 and TRBJ2-3 for the parts outside the CDR3, the full variable domain is KAGVTQTPRYLIKTRGQQVTLSCSPISGHRSVSWYQQTPGQGLQFLFEYFSETQRNKGNFPGRFSGRQFSNSRSEMNVSTLELGDSALYLCASSLDTLYTDTQYFGPGTRLTVL.

The V and J genes are TRBV6-1 and TRBJ1-5; TRBD1 is a possible D gene (5 bases). The CDR3 covers 15 residues. The V gene lost 4 bases and the J gene lost 5 bases, with 15 bases spanning the gap. Germline V gene lookup returns CDR1 MNHNS and CDR2 SASEGT. The CDR3 here is CASSVQGRDDQPQHF. Here the CDR3 DNA reads TGTGCCAGCAGTGTTCAGGGAAGAGACGATCAGCCCCAGCATTTT.

The J gene is TRBJ2-7, the V gene TRBV7-2; TRBD2 might be the D (5 bases). The V and J ends lost 1 base and 6 bases respectively, with 10 bases between them. Germline CDR1 reads SGHTA; CDR2 reads FQGNSA. CDR3 length: 13 residues. CDR3 region: CASSLEGLGEQYF. CDR3 in DNA: TGTGCCAGCAGCTTAGAAGGACTTGGCGAGCAGTACTTC.

The J gene is TRBJ1-5, the V gene TRBV28; the D is unclear. Trimming left V 6 bases short and J 1 base short, with 10 bases between. The germline gives CDR1 MDHEN, CDR2 SYDVKM. The CDR3 is 14 residues long. This CDR3 is CASRLQRSNQPQHF. The CDR3, as DNA: TGTGCCAGCAGACTGCAGAGGAGCAATCAGCCCCAGCATTTT. The whole variable domain, filled in from reference TRBV28 and TRBJ1-5, reads DVKVTQSSRYLVKRTGEKVFLECVQDMDHENMFWYRQDPGLGLRLIYFSYDVKMKEKGDIPEGYSVSREKKERFSLILESASTNQTSMYLCASRLQRSNQPQHFGDGTRLSIL.

This chain joins TRBV9 and TRBJ2-2; D perhaps matches TRBD1 (5 bases). Per germline, CDR1 SGDLS and CDR2 YYNGEE. V lost 2 bases, J lost 0 bases, and 11 bases lay in between. The CDR3 has 16 residues. The CDR3 protein is CASSVAGSANTGELFF. As DNA, the CDR3 is TGTGCCAGCAGCGTTGCAGGGTCAGCGAACACCGGGGAGCTGTTTTTT.

The chain combines TRBV29-1 with TRBJ2-4; TRBD1 aligns across 9 bases. The CDR3 spans 14 residues. Germline CDR1 is SQVTM and CDR2 is ANQGSEA. V dropped 4 bases and J dropped 4; count of bases not matched to a gene: 5. CDR3 sequence reads: CSVGRDRAKNIQYF. DNA of the CDR3: TGCAGCGTTGGGCGGGACAGGGCTAAAAACATTCAGTACTTC.

The V call is TRBV20-1, the J call TRBJ2-1; D is perhaps TRBD1 (6 bases). The germline V and J ends were trimmed by 6 bases and 5 bases, with 20 bases remaining between them. The CDR3 covers 15 residues. The V gene's germline CDR1 is DFQATT and CDR2 SNEGSKA (reference sequence). CDR3: CSAHRQARIDNEQFF. The CDR3 bases are TGCAGTGCGCATCGACAGGCACGTATCGACAATGAGCAGTTCTTC.

This clonotype appeared many times. V is TRBV12-3 or TRBV12-4 and J is TRBJ2-7, with no clear D. Trimming cost V 0 bases and J 2 bases, with 11 bases left between them. This CDR3 region has 15 residues. CDR3 residues: CASSLAPIGAYEQYF. The CDR3 nucleotides read TGTGCCAGCAGTTTAGCACCCATCGGCGCCTACGAGCAGTACTTC.

This chain connects TRBV28 to TRBJ2-5; a weak D match, TRBD1 (6 bases). The V gene's germline CDR1 is MDHEN and CDR2 SYDVKM. The CDR3 length is 12 residues. The V gene lost 10 bases and the J gene lost 5 bases, with 14 bases spanning the gap. The CDR3 DNA sequence: TGTGCCACCCACAGGGCTACGGAGACCCAGTACTTC. Translated: CATHRATETQYF.

V and J are TRBV3-1 and TRBJ2-4; D gene ambiguous. The CDR3 extends over 13 amino acids. Trimming shortened V by 0 bases and J by 10 bases, and 10 bases separated the two germline ends. From germline, CDR1 is LGHDT and CDR2 YNNKEL (reference sequence). The CDR3 nucleotides are TGTGCCAGCAGCCAAGATGGAGTGAGGATTCAGTACTTC. Protein sequence: CASSQDGVRIQYF. The full variable domain, its missing parts supplied by reference TRBV3-1 and TRBJ2-4, is DTAVSQTPKYLVTQMGNDKSIKCEQNLGHDTMYWYKQDSKKFLKIMFSYNNKELIINETVPNRFSPKSPDKAHLNLHINSLELGDSAVYFCASSQDGVRIQYFGAGTRLSVL.

The sample holds many counts of this clonotype. The chain is built from TRBV7-9 and TRBJ2-1; no reliable D call. Trimming took 4 bases from V and 13 from J, leaving 20 bases between them. This CDR3 spans 14 amino acids. Germline-derived CDR1 and CDR2 are SEHNR and FQNEAQ (reference sequence). The CDR3 DNA reads as TGTGCCAGCAGCTGGGCTTTCTCCTTAGTAGACCAGTTCTTC. It codes for CASSWAFSLVDQFF.

The chain recombines TRBV5-1 with TRBJ2-2, with a tentative D call TRBD2 (5 bases). Per germline, CDR1 SGHRS and CDR2 YFSETQ. V lost 2 bases and J lost 7, with 12 bases in between. The CDR3 sequence is 14 residues long. The DNA for the CDR3 is TGCGCCAGCAGCTTCTCTTCTAGCAGCGGGGAGCTGTTTTTT. This sequence encodes CASSFSSSSGELFF.

The chain uses TRBV12-3 or TRBV12-4 and TRBJ2-2; the match to TRBD1 covers 8 bases. Trimming cost V 6 bases and J 6 bases; bases outside gene matches: 6. The CDR3 runs to 14 residues. The CDR3 DNA sequence: TGTGCCAGCAGCCAGACAGGGGTCGCCGGGGAGCTGTTTTTT. Its protein is CASSQTGVAGELFF.

There are a few counts of this clonotype. DNA of the CDR3: TGTGCCAGCAGTATGTGGGGGGGGAGCTCCTACGAGCAGTACTTC. Residues: CASSMWGGSSYEQYF. This chain uses TRBV28 with TRBJ2-7; 7 bases are a match to TRBD2. V lost 5 bases to trimming and J lost 0 bases; unmatched junction nucleotides: 7. The CDR3 has 15 amino acids. Germline lookup yields CDR1 MDHEN and CDR2 SYDVKM.

This clonotype has a count of ten or more. J is TRBJ1-2 and V is TRBV29-1; 10 positions agree with TRBD1. Germline-derived CDR1 and CDR2 are SQVTM and ANQGSEA. The trim removed 4 bases at V and 5 bases at J, leaving 4 bases unmatched. CDR3 length: 13 residues. The CDR3: CSVAPGQGYGYTF. The CDR3 coding sequence is TGCAGCGTTGCCCCGGGACAGGGGTATGGCTACACCTTC.

This clonotype was seen only a few times. This sequence joins TRBV12-3 or TRBV12-4 and TRBJ1-5; D might be TRBD1 (5 bases). The CDR3 length is 15 residues. Trimming removed 3 bases at V and 7 bases at J, with 16 bases between. The CDR3 nucleotides are TGTGCCAGCAGTTTCTTTGAGCCCCGGGGGCAGCCCCAGCATTTT. This translates into CASSFFEPRGQPQHF.

The V call is TRBV5-1, the J call TRBJ2-3, with D tentatively TRBD2 (5 bases). The ends were cut back, 0 bases at V and 2 bases at J, with 16 bases in the middle. The CDR3 loop spans 17 amino acids. Germline values: CDR1 SGHRS, CDR2 YFSETQ. The CDR3 DNA follows: TGCGCCAGCAGCTTGGGTTCTAGCAGTCAAGACACAGATACGCAGTATTTT. Protein product: CASSLGSSSQDTDTQYF.

This clonotype was observed at least ten times. The chain has TRBV5-1 and TRBJ2-7; D assignment may be TRBD1 or TRBD2 (5 bases each). V was trimmed by 2 bases and J by 0 bases, leaving 12 bases between them. The CDR3 spans 15 residues. Germline CDR1 is SGHRS and CDR2 is YFSETQ. CDR3 sequence reads: CASSLRPGSSYEQYF. CDR3 coding DNA: TGCGCCAGCAGCTTAAGGCCAGGGAGCTCCTACGAGCAGTACTTC.